The 32 T cell receptor beta chains in this list originate from one sample, sequenced in a study of T cell changes during pregnancy in multiple sclerosis. TCRdb keeps only in-frame clones here, not all; method: immunoSEQ multiplex PCR. The repertoire includes 45,000 to 75,000 clones, 92% of them detected once, and about 0.9% sits in the top ten. Sequencing was performed on peripheral blood, taken in the first trimester of pregnancy. These receptors all stem from a female donor with multiple sclerosis, enrolled in a pregnancy study.

This chain connects TRBV19 to TRBJ1-5; possible D gene TRBD1, 6 bases. The germline V and J ends were trimmed by 2 bases and 1 base, with 15 bases remaining between them. Germline V gene sequence: CDR1 LNHDA, CDR2 SQIVND (reference sequence). This CDR3 region has 17 residues. The CDR3: CASSINIGGASNQPQHF. CDR3 bases: TGTGCCAGTAGTATAAATATTGGGGGGGCCAGCAATCAGCCCCAGCATTTT.

The chain uses TRBV9 and TRBJ1-2; no firm D call. Trimming removed 0 bases from V and 1 base from J, with 10 bases in between. The germline V gene has CDR1 SGDLS and CDR2 YYNGEE. The CDR3 is 15 residues long. In DNA form, the CDR3 reads TGTGCCAGCAGCGTAGACCCTTTGAGTAACTATGGCTACACCTTC. It translates to CASSVDPLSNYGYTF.

This chain links TRBV9 with TRBJ2-1; 8 nucleotides agree with TRBD1. The V and J ends lost 4 bases and 10 bases, in that order; junction bases with no gene match: 13. This CDR3 contains 15 residues. Per germline, CDR1 SGDLS and CDR2 YYNGEE. The CDR3: CASSPRTGITDEQFF. The CDR3 DNA sequence: TGTGCCAGCAGCCCCAGGACAGGGATTACGGACGAGCAGTTCTTC.

The chain recombines TRBV6-6 with TRBJ2-2; 10 bases fit TRBD2. The CDR3 sequence is 15 residues long. Germline CDR1 MNHNY, CDR2 SVGAGI (reference sequence). V shed 6 bases and J 4 bases; nucleotides not matched to a gene: 5. This CDR3 is CASSRTSGVTGELFF. The CDR3 region has the DNA TGTGCCAGCAGCCGAACTAGCGGGGTCACCGGGGAGCTGTTTTTT.

V usage is TRBV7-3 and J usage is TRBJ2-3, with D unclear. CDR1 is SGHTA, CDR2 FQGTGA, per germline. The CDR3 is made up of 16 amino acids. V was pared by 1 base and J by 0 bases, with 11 bases between. The CDR3 sequence: CASSLRRHRSTDTQYF. Written as DNA, the CDR3 is TGTGCCAGCAGCTTAAGGCGGCATCGGAGCACAGATACGCAGTATTTT.

V and J are TRBV2 and TRBJ1-1, with 8 positions matching TRBD1. From germline, CDR1 is SNHLY and CDR2 FYNNEI. V was pared by 0 bases and J by 7 bases, with 10 bases of the junction left unmatched. This CDR3 has 16 amino acids. CDR3 sequence reads: CASSEASGQGRLEAFF. The CDR3, as DNA: TGTGCCAGCAGTGAAGCATCAGGACAGGGAAGGCTTGAAGCTTTCTTT.

The chain couples TRBV6-6 to TRBJ1-3; D is unclear. Germline CDR1 is MNHNY and CDR2 is SVGAGI (reference sequence). Trimming removed 3 bases from V and 8 bases from J, with 5 bases in between. This CDR3 has 11 residues. Here the CDR3 DNA reads TGTGCCAGCAGTTATCTAGACACCATATATTTT. Protein: CASSYLDTIYF.

In its sample, this clone was seen a few times. The V call is TRBV7-2, the J call TRBJ1-1; 7 bases match TRBD1. CDR3 length equals 14 residues. Germline V gene data show CDR1 as SGHTA and CDR2 as FQGNSA. Trimming removed 3 bases from V and 5 bases from J; junction bases left unmatched: 6. The chain's CDR3 is CASSLYRGETEAFF. For the CDR3, the DNA is TGTGCCAGCAGCTTGTACAGGGGCGAGACTGAAGCTTTCTTT.

The rearrangement joins TRBV7-9 to TRBJ2-1; the match to TRBD1 covers 7 bases. Germline lookup yields CDR1 SEHNR and CDR2 FQNEAQ (reference sequence). CDR3 length: 13 amino acids. The ends lost 8 bases at V and 6 bases at J; junction bases unmatched: 7. Here the CDR3 reads CASQTGTPNEQFF. Written as DNA, the CDR3 is TGTGCCAGCCAGACAGGGACCCCCAATGAGCAGTTCTTC.

This sequence joins TRBV10-3 and TRBJ1-3; D uncertain. Germline-derived CDR1 and CDR2 are ENHRY and SYGVKD. CDR3 length equals 16 residues. V was shortened by 7 bases and J by 0 bases, with 16 bases between the two germline ends. The CDR3 loop reads CAITSSISLSGNTIYF. DNA of the CDR3: TGTGCCATCACATCAAGCATTTCCCTCTCTGGAAACACCATATATTTT.

This chain connects TRBV5-1 to TRBJ2-1; 7 bases fit TRBD2. The CDR3 consists of 18 residues. With 4 bases clipped from V and 0 bases from J, the junction kept 13 bases outside the gene matches. Germline V lookup: CDR1 SGHRS, CDR2 YFSETQ. For the CDR3, the DNA is TGCGCCAGCAGCCCCCGGGTCGGGGGGAAGAGCTCCTACAATGAGCAGTTCTTC. It yields the protein CASSPRVGGKSSYNEQFF.

This chain connects TRBV7-2 to TRBJ2-2; possibly TRBD1 for D (6 bases). This CDR3 is built from 16 residues. Between the trimmed V and J ends, which lost 5 bases and 1 base, there was a span of 14 bases. Germline CDR1 is SGHTA and CDR2 is FQGNSA. The CDR3 region has the DNA TGTGCCAGCAGCACCTTCGTAGGGGGGAACACCGGGGAGCTGTTTTTT. The encoded protein is CASSTFVGGNTGELFF.

The V and J genes are TRBV30 and TRBJ1-5, with 7 nucleotides matching TRBD1. The CDR3 is 14 residues long. From germline, CDR1 is GTSNPN and CDR2 SVGIG (reference sequence). V lost 0 bases, J lost 4 bases, and 3 bases stayed unmatched. CDR3 sequence: CAWSVVRGNQPQHF. CDR3 DNA: TGTGCCTGGAGTGTAGTCAGGGGGAATCAGCCCCAGCATTTT.

The V call is TRBV2, the J call TRBJ1-2, with 8 nucleotides matching TRBD1. CDR1 is SNHLY, CDR2 FYNNEI, per germline. This CDR3 comprises 14 residues. Germline trimming cut 1 base from V and 8 bases from J; bases unmatched to any gene: 6. CDR3 sequence: CASSEGRQGWGYTF. CDR3 sequence (DNA): TGTGCCAGCAGTGAAGGTCGACAGGGGTGGGGCTACACCTTC.

The chain couples TRBV5-4 to TRBJ1-3; D unclear. The germline V gene encodes CDR1 SGHNT and CDR2 YYREEE (reference sequence). Between the trimmed V and J ends, which lost 4 bases and 4 bases, there was a span of 18 bases. There are 16 residues in the CDR3. The CDR3 here is CASSQDPGWYGNTIYF. As DNA, the CDR3 is TGTGCCAGCAGCCAAGACCCGGGGTGGTACGGAAACACCATATATTTT.

The gene calls are TRBV9 and TRBJ1-6, with TRBD1 identical over 7 bases. Looked up from germline, CDR1 is SGDLS and CDR2 is YYNGEE. The CDR3 is made up of 14 amino acids. The V segment lost 5 bases and the J segment 9 bases; nucleotides outside the gene matches: 8. The CDR3 reads CASRRWDSLSPLHF. CDR3 DNA: TGTGCCAGCAGGCGATGGGACAGTCTTTCACCCCTCCACTTT.

The CDR3 region is CASSDLAGAAFTGELFF. The CDR3 DNA sequence: TGTGCCAGCAGTGACCTAGCGGGGGCCGCGTTCACCGGGGAGCTGTTTTTT. This chain joins TRBV6-4 and TRBJ2-2; 10 positions match TRBD2. Germline V gene sequence: CDR1 MRHNA, CDR2 SNTAGT. This CDR3 contains 17 residues. The V gene end was trimmed by 2 bases and the J gene end by 4 bases; junction bases not matched to a gene: 7.

This chain connects TRBV6-6 to TRBJ2-2; D is undetermined. The germline V gene has CDR1 MNHNY and CDR2 SVGAGI (reference sequence). Deletions cut 7 bases from V and 3 bases from J, with 6 bases between. This CDR3 is built from 12 residues. CDR3 in DNA: TGTGCCAGCATACAGCACACCGGGGAGCTGTTTTTT. Translating gives CASIQHTGELFF.

CDR3 sequence (DNA): TGTGCCAGCAGTGAAGGTGGGGGGTCCTATGGCTACACCTTC. Its translation: CASSEGGGSYGYTF. The chain recombines TRBV6-1 with TRBJ1-2, with D tentatively TRBD1 (5 bases). The CDR3 contains 14 residues. V was pared by 1 base and J by 4 bases, with 10 bases between. The germline gives CDR1 MNHNS, CDR2 SASEGT.

The chain couples TRBV7-3 to TRBJ1-2; 7 nucleotides agree with TRBD1. In germline, CDR1 is SGHTA, CDR2 FQGTGA. This CDR3 contains 15 residues. V dropped 1 base and J dropped 8; count of bases not matched to a gene: 10. The CDR3 is CASSLNGVTGEGYTF. CDR3 sequence (DNA): TGTGCCAGCAGCTTAAACGGAGTTACAGGGGAAGGCTACACCTTC.

The J gene is TRBJ1-2, the V gene TRBV5-8; D unclear. Trimming removed 4 bases at V and 5 bases at J, with 9 bases between. The germline gives CDR1 SGHTS, CDR2 YDEGEE. This CDR3 comprises 12 residues. CDR3 nucleotides: TGTGCCAGCAGCACAGCTCGATATGGCTACACCTTC. Translating it yields CASSTARYGYTF.

CDR3 sequence reads: CASNMGGGSEKLFF. The DNA for the CDR3 is TGTGCCAGCAACATGGGGGGGGGTAGCGAAAAACTGTTTTTT. This chain links TRBV9 with TRBJ1-4, with D tentatively TRBD1 (5 bases). Germline V gives CDR1 SGDLS, CDR2 YYNGEE. The CDR3 consists of 14 residues. V lost 6 bases and J lost 8, with 17 bases in between.

This clone was picked up one time. The gene calls are TRBV5-1 and TRBJ1-5; tentatively, D is TRBD1 (6 bases). CDR1 is SGHRS, CDR2 YFSETQ, per germline. The CDR3 totals 16 residues. V was cut by 0 bases and J by 6 bases, with 16 bases left in between. The CDR3 loop is CASSLEGGTHSQPQHF. CDR3 nucleotides: TGCGCCAGCAGCTTGGAGGGGGGGACGCACAGTCAGCCCCAGCATTTT.

V and J are TRBV30 and TRBJ1-3, with a weak D call TRBD1 (6 bases). CDR1 and CDR2 from the germline V gene are GTSNPN and SVGIG (reference sequence). There are 13 residues in the CDR3. V dropped 4 bases and J dropped 5 bases, with 12 bases sitting between them. Here the CDR3 DNA reads TGTGCCTGGATTCGGCAGGGGAGAAACACCATATATTTT. Protein: CAWIRQGRNTIYF.

CDR3 coding DNA: TGTGCCAGCAGCCGAAAGGCGCAGGGGGGTTCCTACGAGCAGTACTTC. Its protein product is CASSRKAQGGSYEQYF. V is TRBV11-2 and J is TRBJ2-7, with D possibly TRBD1 on 7 matching bases. The germline V and J ends were trimmed by 5 bases and 1 base, with 18 bases remaining between them. The germline CDR1 and CDR2 sequences are SGHAT and FQNNGV. CDR3 length: 16 amino acids. The full variable domain, rest sourced from reference TRBV11-2 and TRBJ2-7, is EAGVAQSPRYKIIEKRQSVAFWCNPISGHATLYWYQQILGQGPKLLIQFQNNGVVDDSQLPKDRFSAERLKGVDSTLKIQPAKLEDSAVYLCASSRKAQGGSYEQYFGPGTRLTVT.

This clone was seen a single time. The chain joins TRBV10-3 to TRBJ2-7; D is uncertain. V dropped 3 bases and J dropped 5 bases, with 5 bases sitting between them. Per the germline V gene, CDR1 is ENHRY and CDR2 is SYGVKD. The CDR3 covers 11 residues. CDR3 loop: CAISEQNEQYF. DNA of the CDR3: TGTGCCATCAGTGAACAAAACGAGCAGTACTTC.

V usage is TRBV19 and J usage is TRBJ2-1, with 11 bases aligning to TRBD2. Germline values: CDR1 LNHDA, CDR2 SQIVND (reference sequence). Trimming cost V 4 bases and J 6 bases; bases outside gene matches: 11. The CDR3 runs 17 residues. The CDR3 DNA reads TGTGCCAGTAGTACCTCTTCTCTAGCGGGGGGCTTCAATGAGCAGTTCTTC. This codes for CASSTSSLAGGFNEQFF.

The chain has TRBV5-5 and TRBJ2-7, with TRBD1 matching over 7 bases. The length of the CDR3 is 15 residues. V lost 4 bases and J lost 3; bases outside the gene matches: 10. Germline V gives CDR1 SGHKS, CDR2 YYEKEE (reference sequence). The CDR3 DNA reads TGTGCCAGCAGCCCCGGACAGGTTAATAACTACGAGCAGTACTTC. Translating gives CASSPGQVNNYEQYF.

The chain has TRBV2 and TRBJ1-2, with unresolved D. The germline V gene encodes CDR1 SNHLY and CDR2 FYNNEI. Between the trimmed V and J ends, which lost 7 bases and 4 bases, there was a span of 19 bases. This CDR3 is built from 15 residues. The CDR3, as DNA: TGTGCCAGCACGCTAAGTGGTGTCAATCCCTATGGCTACACCTTC. It translates to CASTLSGVNPYGYTF.

The V and J genes are TRBV15 and TRBJ2-1; 7 nucleotides match TRBD2. CDR3 length equals 15 residues. Trimming took 0 bases from V and 6 from J; bases not matched to a gene: 5. Germline-derived CDR1 and CDR2 are LNHNV and YYDKDF (reference sequence). This CDR3 reads CATSRETSPANEQFF. The CDR3 nucleotides read TGTGCCACCAGCAGAGAGACTAGCCCCGCCAATGAGCAGTTCTTC.

This chain uses TRBV10-3 with TRBJ2-1; 8 bases match TRBD2. Germline values: CDR1 ENHRY, CDR2 SYGVKD. With 3 bases clipped from V and 6 bases from J, the junction kept 4 bases outside the gene matches. CDR3 length equals 14 residues. The CDR3 DNA reads as TGTGCCATCAGTGAACTAGCGGACATCAATGAGCAGTTCTTC. It yields the protein CAISELADINEQFF.

This sequence joins TRBV7-3 and TRBJ2-3; 8 bases map to TRBD2. The junction had 4 bases not matched to a gene; V was cut back by 0 bases and J by 2 bases. Germline V lookup: CDR1 SGHTA, CDR2 FQGTGA. The CDR3 totals 16 residues. CDR3 DNA sequence: TGTGCCAGCAGCTTAACTGGCGGGGGGACCACAGATACGCAGTATTTT. This codes for CASSLTGGGTTDTQYF.